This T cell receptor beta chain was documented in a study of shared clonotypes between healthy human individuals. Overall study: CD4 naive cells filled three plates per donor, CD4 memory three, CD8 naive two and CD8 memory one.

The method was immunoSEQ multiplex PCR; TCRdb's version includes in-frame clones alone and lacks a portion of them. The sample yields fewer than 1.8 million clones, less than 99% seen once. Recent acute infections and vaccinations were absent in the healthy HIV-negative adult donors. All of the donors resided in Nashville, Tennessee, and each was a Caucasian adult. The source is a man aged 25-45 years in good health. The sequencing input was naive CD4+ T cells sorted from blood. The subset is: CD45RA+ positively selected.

CDR3 residues: CASSPSWNLDPEQYF. The CDR3 DNA sequence: TGTGCCAGCAGCCCATCCTGGAATCTGGACCCCGAGCAGTACTTC. V is TRBV7-2 and J is TRBJ2-7; D call uncertain. The V gene's germline CDR1 is SGHTA and CDR2 FQGNSA. The CDR3 totals 15 residues. V lost 5 bases and J 6 bases, leaving 20 bases between the germline ends.